Each of the 2 T cell receptor beta chains below was sequenced from the same sample in a study of post-analysis software for immune sequencing data. Broader study findings: TRBV5-6, TRBV5-1 and TRBV20-1 belonged to a set of about five TRBV segments that were more frequent in patients than controls.

Built from TCR beta cDNA, the libraries had unique molecular identifiers in them. TCRdb re-called the PCR reads through MiXCR, storing one row per CDR3 protein. The data show 650,000 to 900,000 distinct CDR3 sequences, with around 45% seen just once and roughly 4.9% held by the top ten. The antigens for these receptors are not known. Source material: blood. The receptors were sampled from a girl aged 10 to 17 with multiple sclerosis.

The chain carries TRBV20-1 and TRBJ1-5; TRBD1 matches 8 bases. Trimming at V came to 5 bases and at J to 3 bases, leaving 3 bases not matched to a gene. The CDR3 is 13 residues long. Germline V gives CDR1 DFQATT, CDR2 SNEGSKA (reference sequence). The CDR3 sequence is CSARTGNNQPQHF. The CDR3 coding sequence is TGCAGTGCTCGGACAGGGAACAATCAGCCCCAGCATTTT.

The chain joins TRBV20-1 to TRBJ1-2; D call uncertain. CDR3 size: 13 residues. CDR1 is DFQATT, CDR2 SNEGSKA, per germline (reference sequence). The V end was cut by 6 bases, the J end by 0 bases, with 11 bases between. The CDR3 nucleotides read TGCAGTGCCATGACCGGAACTAACTATGGCTACACCTTC. It codes for CSAMTGTNYGYTF.